The source of this T cell receptor beta chain is a study of T cells in Graves' hyperthyroidism and ophthalmopathy. With respect to this clonotype: Its cognate antigen is unknown.

RNA transcripts yielded amplified TCR beta CDR3 regions. The HTBI primer set drove a first-round RT-PCR of the TCR CDR3. TCRdb fed the multiplex PCR reads into MiXCR, producing one record per CDR3 protein. The table records under 350,000 distinct CDR3 sequences, roughly a fifth of them present only once. CDR3 length: 13 residues. The V end was cut by 3 bases, the J end by 4 bases, with 9 bases between. Exclusion of patients followed from uncontrolled infection, other autoimmune disease, pregnancy or lactation. Study-wide findings and caveats: Onset of ophthalmopathy came a median roughly 6.4 months after the model predicted it.

Sequences were obtained from blood. The clonotype originates from a woman in her forties or fifties with Graves' hyperthyroidism. J is TRBJ1-2 and V is TRBV12-3 or TRBV12-4; D gene ambiguous. The CDR3 DNA reads as TGTGCCAGCAGTTTGCGCAGACTCTATGGCTACACCTTC. It encodes CASSLRRLYGYTF.